The rows below give T cell receptor beta chains drawn from one sample of a study of monozygotic twins with inflammatory bowel disease. TCRdb reprocessed the 5' RACE reads and stores each CDR3 protein as one record, lacking DNA. This sample's clone table lists about 350,000 distinct CDR3 sequences. Material: blood. These receptors all come from a human donor with ulcerative colitis or Crohn's disease, or a healthy co-twin of an affected twin (not recorded which). The CDR3 runs from the conserved cysteine through the conserved F or W.

v_gene: TRBV3-1
j_gene: TRBJ2-4
CDR3aa: CASSPTPTGDAKNIQYF

v_gene: TRBV5-1
j_gene: TRBJ1-6
CDR3aa: CASSFLTENSPLHF

v_gene: TRBV9
j_gene: TRBJ2-5
CDR3aa: CASSVAGGNQETQYF

v_gene: TRBV20-1
j_gene: TRBJ1-1
CDR3aa: CSATEQGANTEAFF

v_gene: TRBV5-4
j_gene: TRBJ2-7
CDR3aa: CASSLAGGLAVTYEQYF

v_gene: TRBV5-1
j_gene: TRBJ2-1
CDR3aa: CASSFTGLHEQFF

v_gene: TRBV7-6
j_gene: TRBJ2-1
CDR3aa: CASSLAASGLYNEQFF

v_gene: TRBV7-2
j_gene: TRBJ1-2
CDR3aa: CASSLGRSGYTF

v_gene: TRBV5-4
j_gene: TRBJ2-3
CDR3aa: CASSRDRATGTQYF

v_gene: TRBV10-3
j_gene: TRBJ2-7
CDR3aa: CAIGQGYEQYF

v_gene: TRBV5-1
j_gene: TRBJ2-5
CDR3aa: CASSLGGNQETQYF

v_gene: TRBV28
j_gene: TRBJ1-3
CDR3aa: CASSPGGSYGNTIYF

v_gene: TRBV6-4
j_gene: TRBJ2-1
CDR3aa: CASSDRLNEQFF

v_gene: TRBV5-1
j_gene: TRBJ1-1
CDR3aa: CASSLGGRGTEAFF

v_gene: TRBV6-5
j_gene: TRBJ1-1
CDR3aa: CASSYSKGTGNTEAFF

v_gene: TRBV7-2
j_gene: TRBJ1-2
CDR3aa: CASSSTGSNGYTF

v_gene: TRBV19
j_gene: TRBJ2-7
CDR3aa: CASSILAGVDEQYF